These 16 T cell receptor beta chains came from one sample sequenced in a study of OX40 agonist ivuxolimab in advanced cancers. Generated by immunoSEQ multiplex PCR, the TCRdb table keeps only in-frame clones and is missing some. Here the sample spans about 50,000 clones, 88% being singletons. Specimen: CD4+ or CD8+ T cells sorted from blood, collected in a trial of the OX40 agonist ivuxolimab. These receptors came from an adult with an advanced solid tumor such as melanoma, head and neck, liver or kidney cancer.

V and J are TRBV28 and TRBJ2-2, with D possibly TRBD2 on 5 matching bases. CDR3 length: 13 amino acids. The V and J ends lost 6 bases and 6 bases respectively, with 11 bases between them. Germline CDR1 and CDR2: MDHEN and SYDVKM. Here the CDR3 DNA reads TGTGCCAGCAGGTTCGGACTGCCCGGGGAGCTGTTTTTT. Amino acids: CASRFGLPGELFF. Together with reference TRBV28 and TRBJ2-2, the CDR3 gives the full variable domain: DVKVTQSSRYLVKRTGEKVFLECVQDMDHENMFWYRQDPGLGLRLIYFSYDVKMKEKGDIPEGYSVSREKKERFSLILESASTNQTSMYLCASRFGLPGELFFGEGSRLTVL.

J is TRBJ2-2 and V is TRBV7-3; the match to TRBD2 covers 9 bases. The junction had 3 bases not matched to a gene; V was cut back by 5 bases and J by 2 bases. Germline assignment: CDR1 SGHTA and CDR2 FQGTGA. The CDR3 covers 15 residues. The CDR3 protein is CASSPGLANTGELFF. The CDR3 coding sequence is TGTGCCAGCAGCCCGGGACTAGCCAACACCGGGGAGCTGTTTTTT.

This clone is categorized as medium-sized. The chain links TRBV9 to TRBJ2-1; D might be TRBD2 (5 bases). The ends were cut back, 2 bases at V and 5 bases at J, with 11 bases in the middle. The V gene's germline CDR1 is SGDLS and CDR2 YYNGEE. The CDR3 loop spans 14 amino acids. The CDR3 region is CASSVGVANNEQFF. CDR3 DNA sequence: TGTGCCAGCAGCGTGGGAGTAGCCAACAATGAGCAGTTCTTC.

The J gene is TRBJ2-2, the V gene TRBV9; D not resolved. The CDR3 runs 15 residues. Germline V gene sequence: CDR1 SGDLS, CDR2 YYNGEE. V was pared by 4 bases and J by 7 bases, with 17 bases between. CDR3 protein: CASSQDGYVGGELFF. CDR3 sequence (DNA): TGTGCCAGCAGCCAAGACGGTTACGTCGGCGGGGAGCTGTTTTTT.

The V and J genes are TRBV7-9 and TRBJ2-5, with a tentative D call TRBD2 (6 bases). The DNA matches TRBJ2-7 better at its end, which makes the J call doubtful. The germline gives CDR1 SEHNR, CDR2 FQNEAQ (reference sequence). The CDR3 totals 15 residues. DNA for the CDR3: TGTGCCAGCGGGAGGCAGGGAGACGTTTTCTACGAGCAGTACTTC. It codes for CASGRQGDVFYEQYF.

The rearrangement uses TRBV29-1 and TRBJ1-2, with 7 bases matching TRBD1. CDR1 is SQVTM and CDR2 is ANQGSEA in the germline V gene. This CDR3 is built from 17 residues. Trimming cost V 3 bases and J 7 bases; bases outside gene matches: 20. The CDR3 DNA reads TGCAGCGTTGATGGAGGGCCCGGGACAGCGACCGTTGGTGGCTACACCTTC. This translates into CSVDGGPGTATVGGYTF. Drawing the rest from reference TRBV29-1 and TRBJ1-2, the complete variable domain is SAVISQKPSRDICQRGTSLTIQCQVDSQVTMMFWYRQQPGQSLTLIATANQGSEATYESGFVIDKFPISRPNLTFSTLTVSNMSPEDSSIYLCSVDGGPGTATVGGYTFGSGTRLTVV.

This clone was detected once. The V and J genes are TRBV15 and TRBJ2-4; D gene ambiguous. The CDR3 contains 15 residues. Trimming took off 0 bases at V and 6 bases at J, with 12 bases between the two ends. Germline V gene data show CDR1 as LNHNV and CDR2 as YYDKDF (reference sequence). Here the CDR3 reads CATSRDGATTNIQYF. CDR3 bases: TGTGCCACCAGCAGAGATGGAGCGACCACAAACATTCAGTACTTC. The whole variable domain, filled in from reference TRBV15 and TRBJ2-4, reads DAMVIQNPRYQVTQFGKPVTLSCSQTLNHNVMYWYQQKSSQAPKLLFHYYDKDFNNEADTPDNFQSRRPNTSFCFLDIRSPGLGDTAMYLCATSRDGATTNIQYFGAGTRLSVL.

The J gene is TRBJ1-5, the V gene TRBV6-5; possible D gene TRBD1, 6 bases. CDR3 size: 15 residues. The germline CDR1 and CDR2 sequences are MNHEY and SVGAGI. The V and J ends lost 0 bases and 1 base respectively, with 7 bases between them. The DNA of the CDR3 is TGTGCCAGCAGTTACTCGGGACACAGCAATCAGCCCCAGCATTTT. Translated, it gives CASSYSGHSNQPQHF.

The chain couples TRBV19 to TRBJ1-2, with D unclear. CDR3 length equals 13 residues. Trimming cost V 6 bases and J 0 bases, with 8 bases left between them. The V gene's germline CDR1 is LNHDA and CDR2 SQIVND (reference sequence). CDR3 nucleotides: TGTGCCAGTAGCTTCAGTACTAACTATGGCTACACCTTC. Translated: CASSFSTNYGYTF.

This chain joins TRBV6-5 and TRBJ1-2, with D tentatively TRBD1 (6 bases). Germline values: CDR1 MNHEY, CDR2 SVGAGI. The CDR3 has 13 amino acids. Trimming left V 5 bases short and J 5 bases short, with 12 bases between. The chain's CDR3 is CASSRRQGYGYTF. CDR3 coding DNA: TGTGCCAGCAGTCGAAGGCAGGGGTATGGCTACACCTTC.

The J gene is TRBJ2-1, the V gene TRBV12-5; 8 bases line up with TRBD2. Germline CDR1 reads LGHNT; CDR2 reads FRNRAP. The ends lost 6 bases at V and 10 bases at J; junction bases unmatched: 8. The CDR3 runs 13 residues. The CDR3 loop is CASGQPSGREQFF. In nucleotides, the CDR3 is TGTGCTAGTGGCCAACCTAGCGGGCGAGAGCAGTTCTTC.

The CDR3 DNA follows: TGCGCCAGCAGCTTGTTTGAGGGACGGAGTACAGATACGCAGTATTTT. It is translated as CASSLFEGRSTDTQYF. V is TRBV5-1 and J is TRBJ2-3, with D perhaps being TRBD1 or TRBD2 (5 bases each). V lost 1 base to trimming and J lost 3 bases, with 15 bases between them. The CDR3 is made up of 16 amino acids. Per germline, CDR1 SGHRS and CDR2 YFSETQ.

This clone was counted between two and nine times. This chain connects TRBV6-9 to TRBJ1-6; 10 positions match TRBD1. This CDR3 spans 15 amino acids. Germline lookup yields CDR1 MNHGY and CDR2 SVAAGI. V lost 6 bases to trimming and J lost 7 bases; unmatched junction nucleotides: 6. This CDR3 is CASRDDRGLNSPLHF. CDR3 nucleotides: TGTGCCAGCAGGGATGACAGGGGGCTGAATTCACCCCTCCACTTT.

The rearrangement joins TRBV18 to TRBJ1-1, with D possibly TRBD1 on 6 matching bases. CDR3 length: 15 amino acids. V was clipped by 2 bases and J by 3 bases, with 13 bases between them. Germline loops: CDR1 KGHSH, CDR2 LQKENI. CDR3 protein: CASSPVVQGHTEAFF. The DNA of the CDR3 is TGTGCCAGCTCACCAGTTGTACAGGGTCACACTGAAGCTTTCTTT. The full variable domain, with the rest looked up from reference TRBV18 and TRBJ1-1, is NAGVMQNPRHLVRRRGQEARLRCSPMKGHSHVYWYRQLPEEGLKFMVYLQKENIIDESGMPKERFSAEFPKEGPSILRIQQVVRGDSAAYFCASSPVVQGHTEAFFGQGTRLTVV.

The chain uses TRBV2 and TRBJ1-5; D is undetermined. Germline lookup yields CDR1 SNHLY and CDR2 FYNNEI. The CDR3 is 14 residues long. Between the trimmed V and J ends, which lost 5 bases and 5 bases, there was a span of 13 bases. CDR3 residues: CASSYSLLDQPQHF. Here the CDR3 DNA reads TGTGCCAGCAGTTACTCGTTGCTCGATCAGCCCCAGCATTTT. Filled out from reference TRBV2 and TRBJ1-5, the complete variable domain reads EPEVTQTPSHQVTQMGQEVILRCVPISNHLYFYWYRQILGQKVEFLVSFYNNEISEKSEIFDDQFSVERPDGSNFTLKIRSTKLEDSAMYFCASSYSLLDQPQHFGDGTRLSIL.

The chain couples TRBV28 to TRBJ1-4; D is uncertain. Trimming pared 6 bases from V and 0 bases from J, leaving 5 bases between. The CDR3 sequence is 13 residues long. The germline V gene has CDR1 MDHEN and CDR2 SYDVKM. The CDR3 DNA is TGTGCCAGCAGGACCCCAACTAATGAAAAACTGTTTTTT. It translates to CASRTPTNEKLFF. The full variable domain, its missing parts supplied by reference TRBV28 and TRBJ1-4, is DVKVTQSSRYLVKRTGEKVFLECVQDMDHENMFWYRQDPGLGLRLIYFSYDVKMKEKGDIPEGYSVSREKKERFSLILESASTNQTSMYLCASRTPTNEKLFFGSGTQLSVL.